Sequencing of this T cell receptor (beta chain) was carried out in a study of cytomegalovirus exposure and HLA in healthy donors. Study as a whole: A prior analysis found roughly 100 million unique TCR beta sequences from 170 million or so T cells.

PCR involved 60 Vbeta and 13 Jbeta primers. TCRdb keeps only in-frame clones here, not all; method: immunoSEQ multiplex PCR. The sample has 90,000 to 100,000 clones, over 75% seen once. Study-level points and caveats: A later analysis showed that HLA-associated TCR beta chains had undergone more clonal expansion than equally common others. Previously analyzed data showed that most TCR beta V segments were productive at a frequency of about 87% or about 30%. Across donors, presence/absence analyses took sequencing depth to be roughly uniform.

Notes on this clone: Its antigen is unknown.

The V gene lost 6 bases and the J gene lost 7 bases, with 15 bases spanning the gap. Germline lookup yields CDR1 ENHRY and CDR2 SYGVKD. CDR3 length: 13 amino acids. This sequence originates from a man younger than 35 in good health and CMV-seronegative. V and J are TRBV10-3 and TRBJ1-1, with D perhaps matching TRBD1 (6 bases). The sequenced material came from PBMCs. The CDR3 loop is CAIREDSPHEAFF. The CDR3 coding sequence is TGTGCCATCAGGGAGGACAGTCCACATGAAGCTTTCTTT.